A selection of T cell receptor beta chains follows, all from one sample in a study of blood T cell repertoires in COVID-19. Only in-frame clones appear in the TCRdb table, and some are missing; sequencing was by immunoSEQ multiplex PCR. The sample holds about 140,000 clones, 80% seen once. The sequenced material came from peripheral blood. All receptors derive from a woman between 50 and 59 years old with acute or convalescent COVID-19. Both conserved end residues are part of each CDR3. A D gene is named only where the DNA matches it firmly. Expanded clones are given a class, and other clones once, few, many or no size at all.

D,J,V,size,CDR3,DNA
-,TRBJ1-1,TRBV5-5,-,CASSLLGTQDTEAFF,TGTGCCAGCAGCTTGCTAGGGACACAGGACACTGAAGCTTTCTTT
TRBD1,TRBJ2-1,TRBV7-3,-,CASSLGTGPFNEQFF,TGTGCCAGCAGCCTCGGGACAGGTCCCTTCAATGAGCAGTTCTTC
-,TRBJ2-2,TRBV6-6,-,CASSRQTGNANTGELFF,TGTGCCAGCAGTCGACAAACAGGGAACGCGAACACCGGGGAGCTGTTTTTT
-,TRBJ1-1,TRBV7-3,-,CASSLTGGGIKMNTEAFF,TGTGCCAGCAGCTTAACGGGTGGCGGAATCAAGATGAACACTGAAGCTTTCTTT
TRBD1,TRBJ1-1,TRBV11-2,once,CASSLIVRGRAFF,TGTGCCAGCAGCCTCATTGTTAGGGGGCGAGCTTTCTTT
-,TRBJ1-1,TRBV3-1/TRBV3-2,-,CASSQDFAYLNTEAFF,TGTGCCAGCAGCCAAGATTTTGCGTATCTGAACACTGAAGCTTTCTTT
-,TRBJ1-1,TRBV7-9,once,CASSFKTGAEAFF,TGTGCCAGCAGCTTCAAGACAGGTGCTGAAGCTTTCTTT
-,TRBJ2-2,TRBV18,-,CASSLYLGTSNTGELFF,TGTGCCAGCTCCCTATACCTTGGGACTTCGAACACCGGGGAGCTGTTTTTT
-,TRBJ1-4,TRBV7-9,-,CASSRLTGTINEKLFF,TGTGCCAGCAGCCGCCTCACCGGGACAATAAATGAAAAACTGTTTTTT
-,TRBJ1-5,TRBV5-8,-,CASKSQNQPQHF,TGTGCCAGCAAATCACAGAATCAGCCCCAGCATTTT
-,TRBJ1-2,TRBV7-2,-,CASSRDRYYGYTF,TGTGCCAGCAGTCGCGACAGGTACTATGGCTACACCTTC
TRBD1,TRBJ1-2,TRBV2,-,CASSEAGQGYGYTF,TGTGCCAGCAGTGAGGCAGGACAGGGCTATGGCTACACCTTC
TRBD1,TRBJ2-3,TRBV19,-,CASNRGHTDTQYF,TGTGCCAGTAACAGGGGGCACACAGATACGCAGTATTTT
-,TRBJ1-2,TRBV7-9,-,CASSLVGAGYTF,TGTGCCAGCAGCTTAGTTGGGGCTGGCTACACCTTC
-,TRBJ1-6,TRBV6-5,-,CASWGLNSPLHF,TGTGCCAGCTGGGGGCTTAATTCACCCCTCCACTTT
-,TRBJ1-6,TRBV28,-,CASSLQNSPLHF,TGTGCCAGCAGTTTGCAGAATTCACCCCTCCACTTT
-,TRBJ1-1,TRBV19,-,CASKRQSDTEAFF,TGTGCCAGTAAACGGCAGAGCGACACTGAAGCTTTCTTT
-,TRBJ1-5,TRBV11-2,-,CASSSESNQPQHF,TGTGCCAGCAGTTCCGAGAGCAATCAGCCCCAGCATTTT
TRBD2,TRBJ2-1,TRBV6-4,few,CASSQELAGDRKEQFF,TGTGCCAGCAGTCAAGAACTAGCGGGGGACAGGAAAGAGCAGTTCTTC
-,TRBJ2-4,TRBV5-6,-,CASSLGQIKNIQYF,TGTGCCAGCAGCTTAGGACAGATCAAAAACATTCAGTACTTC
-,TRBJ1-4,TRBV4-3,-,CASRGGHEKLFF,TGCGCCAGCAGGGGAGGTCATGAAAAACTGTTTTTT
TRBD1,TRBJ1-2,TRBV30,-,CAWSVGGGGDYGYTF,TGTGCCTGGAGTGTAGGTGGAGGGGGCGACTATGGCTACACCTTC
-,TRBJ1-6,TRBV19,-,CASRQFDNSPLHF,TGTGCCAGCAGACAGTTTGATAATTCACCCCTCCACTTT
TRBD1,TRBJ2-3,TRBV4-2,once,CASSQGVGGGTDTQYF,TGTGCCAGCAGCCAAGGGGTAGGGGGCGGCACAGATACGCAGTATTTT
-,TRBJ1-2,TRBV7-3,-,CASSLQGDDYGYTF,TGTGCCAGCAGCTTACAGGGTGATGACTATGGCTACACCTTC
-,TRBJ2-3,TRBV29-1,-,CSFIREDTQYF,TGCAGCTTTATCAGGGAAGATACGCAGTATTTT
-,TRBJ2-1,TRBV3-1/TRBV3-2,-,CASSQGTKANEQFF,TGTGCCAGCAGCCAAGGGACTAAAGCGAATGAGCAGTTCTTC
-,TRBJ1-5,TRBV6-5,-,CASGRVNQPQHF,TGTGCCAGCGGGCGGGTCAATCAGCCCCAGCATTTT
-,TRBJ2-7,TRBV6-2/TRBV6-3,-,CASSYGSKQYF,TGTGCCAGCAGTTACGGCAGTAAGCAGTACTTC
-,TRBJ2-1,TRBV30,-,CAWTLGNEQFF,TGTGCCTGGACCCTCGGGAATGAGCAGTTCTTC
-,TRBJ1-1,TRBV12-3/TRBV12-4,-,CASSLQSRTEAFF,TGTGCCAGCAGTTTGCAAAGTCGGACTGAAGCTTTCTTT
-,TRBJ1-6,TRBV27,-,CASSLLADNSPLHF,TGTGCCAGCAGTTTGTTGGCGGATAATTCACCCCTCCACTTT
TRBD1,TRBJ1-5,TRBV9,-,CASSFWDRGQPQHF,TGTGCCAGCAGCTTTTGGGACAGGGGTCAGCCCCAGCATTTT
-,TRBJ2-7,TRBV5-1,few,CASSFSTGDYEQYF,TGCGCCAGCAGCTTTAGTACAGGTGACTACGAGCAGTACTTC
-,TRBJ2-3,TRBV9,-,CASSVGPSRGDTQYF,TGTGCCAGCAGCGTTGGGCCTTCCCGAGGGGATACGCAGTATTTT
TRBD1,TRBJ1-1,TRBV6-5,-,CASSPGTGGEAFF,TGTGCCAGCAGTCCCGGGACAGGGGGCGAAGCTTTCTTT
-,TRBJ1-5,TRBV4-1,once,CASSQDPGGQPQHF,TGCGCCAGCAGCCAAGATCCGGGAGGCCAGCCCCAGCATTTT
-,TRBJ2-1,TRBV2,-,CASSEAPRTTSYNEQFF,TGTGCCAGCAGTGAAGCCCCGAGGACAACCTCCTACAATGAGCAGTTCTTC
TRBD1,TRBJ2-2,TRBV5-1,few,CASSWTGAYSGELFF,TGCGCCAGCAGTTGGACAGGGGCTTATTCCGGGGAGCTGTTTTTT
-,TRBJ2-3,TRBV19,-,CASSMSDGTQYF,TGTGCCAGTAGTATGAGCGACGGTACGCAGTATTTT
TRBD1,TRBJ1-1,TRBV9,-,CASSVMGQADTEAFF,TGTGCCAGCAGCGTAATGGGACAGGCAGACACTGAAGCTTTCTTT